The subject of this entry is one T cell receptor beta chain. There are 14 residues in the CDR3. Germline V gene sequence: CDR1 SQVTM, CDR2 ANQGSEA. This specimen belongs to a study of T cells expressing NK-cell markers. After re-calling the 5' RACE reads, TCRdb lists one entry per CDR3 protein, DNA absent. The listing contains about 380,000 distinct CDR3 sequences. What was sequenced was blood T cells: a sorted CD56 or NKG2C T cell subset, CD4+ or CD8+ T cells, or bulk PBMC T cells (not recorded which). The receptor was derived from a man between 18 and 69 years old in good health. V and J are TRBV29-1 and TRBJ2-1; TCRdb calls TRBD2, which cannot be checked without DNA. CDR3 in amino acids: CSVLRGGGDNEQFF.